This T cell receptor (beta chain) was sequenced in a study of graft-versus-host responses after intestinal transplantation. Study information: Multivisceral, liver-intestinal, or isolated intestinal grafts went to recipients. Every transplant recipient was induced with anti-thymocyte globulin, then maintained on tacrolimus and steroids for about 3 years. Study results and limitations: Allograft clonal ratios (graft-versus-host to host-versus-graft) were high in patients who had graft-donor T cell macrochimerism.

Generated by immunoSEQ multiplex PCR, the TCRdb table keeps only in-frame clones and is missing some. The top ten clones hold roughly 0.2% of a sample with over 80,000 clones, about nine tenths of them seen once. Unmatched junction bases numbered 5, after V lost 2 bases and J lost 7 bases. This CDR3 spans 12 amino acids. From germline, CDR1 is GTSNPN and CDR2 SVGIG (reference sequence). With respect to this clone: Its antigen is not identified.

This clonotype was obtained from a human donor who was the organ donor for an intestinal transplant. Sequencing used unstimulated CD4+ T cells sorted from spleen or lymph node cells, obtained before transplant. The chain recombines TRBV30 with TRBJ2-7; 7 bases fit TRBD1. Written as DNA, the CDR3 is TGTGCCTGGAGTCCGACAGGGAAGGAGCAGTACTTC. It yields the protein CAWSPTGKEQYF.